A single TCR beta chain is shown here with its context. Its antigen is undetermined. This entry comes from a study of T cells in Graves' hyperthyroidism and ophthalmopathy. Study findings and constraints: A 13 V-J signature model discriminated ophthalmopathy versus stable hyperthyroidism.

CDR3 length: 16 amino acids. In germline, CDR1 is DFQATT, CDR2 SNEGSKA (reference sequence). The junction had 10 bases not matched to a gene; V was cut back by 0 bases and J by 4 bases. Using RNA transcripts as the source, TCR beta CDR3 regions were amplified. A first-round RT-PCR of the TCR CDR3 used the HTBI primer set. One entry per CDR3 protein results from TCRdb running MiXCR on the multiplex PCR reads. The sample includes 750,000 to 900,000 distinct CDR3 sequences, more than 30% of them seen just once. The origin of this receptor is a man aged 18 to 35 with Graves' hyperthyroidism. The sequenced sample consisted of blood. This chain connects TRBV20-1 to TRBJ2-7, with TRBD2 identical over 9 bases. The CDR3 loop is CSARDPLAGEIYEQYF. The CDR3 DNA follows: TGCAGTGCTAGAGATCCCTTAGCGGGGGAGATATACGAGCAGTACTTC.